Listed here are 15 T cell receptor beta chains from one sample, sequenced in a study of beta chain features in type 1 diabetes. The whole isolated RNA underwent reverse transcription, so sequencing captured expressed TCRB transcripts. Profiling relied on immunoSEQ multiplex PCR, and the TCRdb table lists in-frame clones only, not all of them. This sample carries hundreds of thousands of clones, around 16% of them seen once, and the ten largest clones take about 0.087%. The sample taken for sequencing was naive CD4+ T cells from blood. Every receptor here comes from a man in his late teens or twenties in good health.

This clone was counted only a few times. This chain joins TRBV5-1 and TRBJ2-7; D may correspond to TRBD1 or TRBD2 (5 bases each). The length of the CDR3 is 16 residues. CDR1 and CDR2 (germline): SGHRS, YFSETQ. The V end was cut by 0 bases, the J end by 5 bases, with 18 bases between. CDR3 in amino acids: CASSLAGGRGDHEQYF. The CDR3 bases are TGCGCCAGCAGCTTGGCCGGTGGACGGGGCGATCACGAGCAGTACTTC.

The CDR3: CASSQAGGIRNEQFF. In DNA, the CDR3 is TGCGCCAGCAGCCAAGCGGGAGGGATCAGAAATGAGCAGTTCTTC. The genes are TRBV4-1 and TRBJ2-1; 8 bases fit TRBD2. The germline V gene encodes CDR1 MGHRA and CDR2 YSYEKL. V shed 1 base, J shed 7 bases, and the junction held 6 bases outside the gene matches. This CDR3 spans 15 amino acids.

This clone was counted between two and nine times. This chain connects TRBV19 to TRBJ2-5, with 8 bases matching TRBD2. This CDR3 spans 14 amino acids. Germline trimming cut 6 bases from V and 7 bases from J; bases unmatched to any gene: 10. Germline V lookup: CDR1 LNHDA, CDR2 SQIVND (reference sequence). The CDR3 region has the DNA TGTGCCAGTAGGCCCGGGACTAGGGGAGGGACCCAGTACTTC. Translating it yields CASRPGTRGGTQYF.

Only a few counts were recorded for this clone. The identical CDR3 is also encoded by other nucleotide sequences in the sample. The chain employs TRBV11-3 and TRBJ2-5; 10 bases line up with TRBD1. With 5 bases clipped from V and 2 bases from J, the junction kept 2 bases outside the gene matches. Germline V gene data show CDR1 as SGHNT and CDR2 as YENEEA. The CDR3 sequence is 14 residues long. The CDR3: CASSLDRGQETQYF. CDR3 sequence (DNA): TGTGCCAGCAGCCTGGACAGGGGGCAAGAGACCCAGTACTTC.

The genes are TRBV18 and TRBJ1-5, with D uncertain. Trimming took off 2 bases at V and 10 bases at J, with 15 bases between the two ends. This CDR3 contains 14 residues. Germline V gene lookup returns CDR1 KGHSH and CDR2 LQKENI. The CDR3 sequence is CASSPSGREVPQHF. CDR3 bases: TGTGCCAGCTCACCATCCGGGAGAGAAGTACCCCAGCATTTT. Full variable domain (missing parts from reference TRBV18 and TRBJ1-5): NAGVMQNPRHLVRRRGQEARLRCSPMKGHSHVYWYRQLPEEGLKFMVYLQKENIIDESGMPKERFSAEFPKEGPSILRIQQVVRGDSAAYFCASSPSGREVPQHFGDGTRLSIL.

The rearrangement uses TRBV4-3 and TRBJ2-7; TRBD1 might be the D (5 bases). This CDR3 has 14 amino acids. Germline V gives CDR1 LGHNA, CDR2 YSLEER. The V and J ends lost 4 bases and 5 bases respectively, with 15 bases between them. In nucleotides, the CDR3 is TGCGCCAGCAGCCCCCGAAAGGGGATCAACGAGCAGTACTTC. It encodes CASSPRKGINEQYF.

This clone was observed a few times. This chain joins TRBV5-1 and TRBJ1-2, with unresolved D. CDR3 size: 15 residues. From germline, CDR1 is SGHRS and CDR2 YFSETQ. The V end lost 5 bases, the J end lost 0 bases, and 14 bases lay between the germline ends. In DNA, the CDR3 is TGCGCCAGCAGGAACAATACCCTTCCTAACTATGGCTACACCTTC. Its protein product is CASRNNTLPNYGYTF.

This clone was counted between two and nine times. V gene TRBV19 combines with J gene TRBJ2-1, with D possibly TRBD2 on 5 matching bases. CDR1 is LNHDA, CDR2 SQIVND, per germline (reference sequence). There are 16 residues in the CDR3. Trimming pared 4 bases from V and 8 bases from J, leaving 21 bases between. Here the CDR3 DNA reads TGTGCCAGTAGTAGATATCTCCCTGGAGAGAGGGATGAGCAGTTCTTC. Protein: CASSRYLPGERDEQFF.

The CDR3 DNA is TGTGCCAGCAGCAAAGGGGGCCTCCTGGGGACAGATACGCAGTATTTT. Protein sequence: CASSKGGLLGTDTQYF. This rearrangement joins TRBV21-1 to TRBJ2-3; TRBD1 is the table's D call, not checked against the DNA. TRBV21-1 constitutes a pseudogene. The CDR3 totals 16 residues.

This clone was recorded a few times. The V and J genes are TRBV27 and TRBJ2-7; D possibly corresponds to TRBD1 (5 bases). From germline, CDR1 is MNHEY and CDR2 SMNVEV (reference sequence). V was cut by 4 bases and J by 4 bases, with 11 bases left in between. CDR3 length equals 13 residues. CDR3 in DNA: TGTGCCAGCAGTTCGGACATCCAGTACGAGCAGTACTTC. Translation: CASSSDIQYEQYF.

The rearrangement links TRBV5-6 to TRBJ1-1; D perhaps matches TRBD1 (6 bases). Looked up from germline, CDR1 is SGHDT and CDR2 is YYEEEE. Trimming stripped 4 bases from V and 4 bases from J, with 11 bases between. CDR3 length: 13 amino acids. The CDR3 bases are TGTGCCAGCAGCAGGGGGGGTGGCACTGAAGCTTTCTTT. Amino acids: CASSRGGGTEAFF.

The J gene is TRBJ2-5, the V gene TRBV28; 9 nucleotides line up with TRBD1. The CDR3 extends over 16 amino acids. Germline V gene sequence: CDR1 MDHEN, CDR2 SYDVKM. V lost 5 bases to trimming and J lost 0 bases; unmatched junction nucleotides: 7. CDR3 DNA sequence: TGTGCCAGCAGTCTAAGGACAGGGGAGTACCAAGAGACCCAGTACTTC. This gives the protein CASSLRTGEYQETQYF.

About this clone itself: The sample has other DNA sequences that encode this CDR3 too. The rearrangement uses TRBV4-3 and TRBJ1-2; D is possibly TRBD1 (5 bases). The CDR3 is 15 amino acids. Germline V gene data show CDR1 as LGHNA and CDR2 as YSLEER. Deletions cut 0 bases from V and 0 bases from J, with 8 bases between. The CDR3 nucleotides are TGCGCCAGCAGCCAAGACAGGGATTCTAACTATGGCTACACCTTC. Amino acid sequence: CASSQDRDSNYGYTF.

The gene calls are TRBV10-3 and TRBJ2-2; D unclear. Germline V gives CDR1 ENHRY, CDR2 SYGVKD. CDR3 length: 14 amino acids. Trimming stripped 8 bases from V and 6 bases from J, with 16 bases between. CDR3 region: CAIPLALDAGELFF. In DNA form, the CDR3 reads TGTGCCATCCCCCTGGCCTTAGACGCCGGGGAGCTGTTTTTT.

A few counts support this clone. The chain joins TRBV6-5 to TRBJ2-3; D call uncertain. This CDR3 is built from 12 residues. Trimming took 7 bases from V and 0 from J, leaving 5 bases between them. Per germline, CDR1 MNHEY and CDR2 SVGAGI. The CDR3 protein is CASTASTDTQYF. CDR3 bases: TGTGCCAGCACGGCCAGCACAGATACGCAGTATTTT.